These 6 T cell receptor beta chains were all obtained from the same sample, sequenced in a study of shared clonotypes between healthy human individuals. Here immunoSEQ multiplex PCR was the method, and the copy in TCRdb shows in-frame clones only, minus some. The table has some 2 million clones, roughly 95% seen once. CD45RO-negative CD8 cells positively selected for CCR7 made up the naive population, which excluded terminally differentiated effector memory CD45RA+ cells. Sequencing used naive CD8+ T cells sorted from blood. Every receptor here comes from a man between 18 and 29 years old in good health.

V and J are TRBV13 and TRBJ2-5; 16 bases are a match to TRBD2. Looked up from germline, CDR1 is PRHDT and CDR2 is FYEKMQ (reference sequence). The CDR3 has 16 residues. V trimming: 4 bases; J trimming: 5 bases; junction bases outside the gene matches: 4. This chain's CDR3 is CASSWGLAGGAETQYF. In DNA form, the CDR3 reads TGTGCCAGCAGCTGGGGACTAGCGGGGGGGGCTGAGACCCAGTACTTC. Using reference TRBV13 and TRBJ2-5 for the parts outside the CDR3, the full variable domain is AAGVIQSPRHLIKEKRETATLKCYPIPRHDTVYWYQQGPGQDPQFLISFYEKMQSDKGSIPDRFSAQQFSDYHSELNMSSLELGDSALYFCASSWGLAGGAETQYFGPGTRLLVL.

The V gene is TRBV30, the J gene TRBJ2-7; D may correspond to TRBD1 or TRBD2 (5 bases each). V gave up 6 bases and J gave up 2 bases, with 8 bases separating them. CDR1 is GTSNPN, CDR2 SVGIG, per germline (reference sequence). This CDR3 is 11 amino acids long. In DNA form, the CDR3 reads TGTGCCTGCCGGGGCCCCTACGAGCAGTACTTC. This codes for CACRGPYEQYF.

This clone was observed once. The chain recombines TRBV6-5 with TRBJ1-6, with a weak D call TRBD1 (6 bases). V was cut by 7 bases and J by 8 bases, with 15 bases left in between. This CDR3 has 14 amino acids. Per the germline V gene, CDR1 is MNHEY and CDR2 is SVGAGI. CDR3 in amino acids: CASTNTGIYSPLHF. The CDR3, as DNA: TGTGCCAGCACTAACACAGGGATTTATTCACCCCTCCACTTT.

This clone was picked up one time. The CDR3 is CASSPPSGPGEQYF. The CDR3 DNA reads as TGTGCCAGCTCACCACCGTCAGGGCCGGGGGAGCAGTACTTC. V is TRBV18 and J is TRBJ2-7; D possibly uses TRBD1 or TRBD2 (5 bases each). This CDR3 is built from 14 residues. Germline-derived CDR1 and CDR2 are KGHSH and LQKENI. Trimming left V 0 bases short and J 7 bases short, with 13 bases between.

This clone was detected only once. CDR3 residues: CASSYAGQTDEAFF. The DNA for the CDR3 is TGTGCCAGCAGTTACGCTGGGCAGACTGATGAAGCTTTCTTT. The rearrangement links TRBV6-6 to TRBJ1-1; no firm D call. The germline V and J ends were trimmed by 2 bases and 7 bases, with 14 bases remaining between them. Germline values: CDR1 MNHNY, CDR2 SVGAGI (reference sequence). This CDR3 contains 14 residues.

The rearrangement joins TRBV15 to TRBJ2-7; 10 bases are a match to TRBD2. The CDR3 consists of 15 residues. V dropped 5 bases and J dropped 6; count of bases not matched to a gene: 10. In germline, CDR1 is LNHNV, CDR2 YYDKDF (reference sequence). The CDR3 DNA is TGTGCCACCAGCGCCTCGCTAGCGGGAGACGGCGAGCAGTACTTC. This gives the protein CATSASLAGDGEQYF.